These 19 T cell receptor beta chains share one sample of origin, sequenced in a study of T-cell memory formation after mild COVID-19. TCRdb used MiXCR to reprocess the 5' RACE reads, holding one entry per CDR3 protein. This sample has approximately 410,000 distinct CDR3 sequences; about 25% occur once, and the top ten carry roughly 14%. The specimen sequenced was PBMCs or a T cell subset sorted from them (not recorded which). All receptors come from an adult woman who had mild COVID-19 (a few samples of this study predate the infection). Cell type and time point are not known.

This chain joins TRBV6-5 and TRBJ2-7; 7 positions match TRBD2. The CDR3 covers 19 residues. The V segment lost 0 bases and the J segment 3 bases; nucleotides outside the gene matches: 17. Germline CDR1 and CDR2: MNHEY and SVGAGI. The CDR3 DNA follows: TGTGCCAGCAGTTACTCGGGAGCGGGAAAGGCTTCCGGGGACTACGAGCAGTACTTC. It specifies CASSYSGAGKASGDYEQYF.

Concerning this clonotype: The junction departs from the called germline gene at one end, perhaps through a read error. The V call is TRBV7-7, the J call TRBJ2-7, with TRBD1 as a possible D gene (5 bases). This CDR3 has 13 residues. The germline gives CDR1 SSHAT, CDR2 FNYEAQ (reference sequence). The CDR3 protein is CASSRTTRTEQYF. CDR3 in DNA: TGTGCTAGCAGCCGAACCACCCGGACAGAGCAGTACTTC. The entire variable domain, with the rest obtained from reference TRBV7-7 and TRBJ2-7, is as follows: GAGVSQSPRYKVTKRGQDVTLRCDPISSHATLYWYQQALGQGPEFLTYFNYEAQPDKSGLPSDRFSAERPEGSISTLTIQRTEQRDSAMYRCASSRTTRTEQYFGPGTRLTVT.

This clonotype was found a few times. V is TRBV12-3 or TRBV12-4 and J is TRBJ2-7; 7 nucleotides agree with TRBD2. V lost 5 bases and J lost 12; bases outside the gene matches: 16. The CDR3 extends over 14 amino acids. This CDR3 reads CASSLSGFKGDPYF. CDR3 nucleotide sequence: TGTGCCAGCAGTCTTAGCGGGTTTAAAGGTGATCCGTACTTC.

The chain employs TRBV4-3 and TRBJ2-3; D ambiguous. Trimming stripped 4 bases from V and 9 bases from J, with 14 bases between. The CDR3 covers 13 residues. Germline V gene sequence: CDR1 LGHNA, CDR2 YSLEER. CDR3 region: CASSPFGPETQYF. The CDR3 coding sequence is TGCGCCAGCAGCCCCTTCGGGCCTGAAACGCAGTATTTT.

The table lists this clonotype with a few counts. The chain recombines TRBV6-2 or TRBV6-3 with TRBJ2-3, with 7 bases identical to TRBD1. The CDR3 spans 16 residues. The V segment lost 6 bases and the J segment 1 base; nucleotides outside the gene matches: 10. Germline CDR1 and CDR2: MNHEY and SVGEGT. DNA of the CDR3: TGTGCCAGCAGGACAGGGTTTCGGTCGGGCACAGATACGCAGTATTTT. Translating gives CASRTGFRSGTDTQYF.

This clonotype came up once. The chain employs TRBV12-3 or TRBV12-4 and TRBJ2-3, with D perhaps TRBD1 (6 bases). The length of the CDR3 is 12 residues. Trimming cost V 6 bases and J 5 bases, with 9 bases left between them. The chain's CDR3 is CASSIRGDTQYF. As DNA, the CDR3 is TGTGCCAGCAGCATCAGGGGAGATACGCAGTATTTT.

The sample holds many counts of this clonotype. The gene calls are TRBV6-2 or TRBV6-3 and TRBJ2-1; D tentatively fits TRBD1 or TRBD2 (5 bases each). Germline V gives CDR1 MNHEY, CDR2 SVGEGT. The CDR3 loop spans 16 amino acids. Between the trimmed V and J ends, which lost 10 bases and 6 bases, there was a span of 25 bases. The DNA for the CDR3 is TGTGCCACCAACCCCTGGGCCGGGACCTCTCTCAATGAGCAGTTCTTC. Translating it yields CATNPWAGTSLNEQFF.

The chain couples TRBV20-1 to TRBJ2-7; no firm D call. Looked up from germline, CDR1 is DFQATT and CDR2 is SNEGSKA (reference sequence). Trimming left V 4 bases short and J 3 bases short, with 13 bases between. The CDR3 runs 13 residues. The CDR3 protein is CSAKSIVDYEQYF. DNA of the CDR3: TGCAGTGCTAAGTCCATCGTAGACTACGAGCAGTACTTC.

The chain links TRBV5-1 to TRBJ1-1, with D unresolved. CDR1 and CDR2 (germline): SGHRS, YFSETQ. V gave up 2 bases and J gave up 4 bases, with 9 bases separating them. The CDR3 is 13 amino acids. The CDR3 DNA follows: TGCGCCAGCAGCTTTATTTCGAGCACTGAAGCTTTCTTT. It specifies CASSFISSTEAFF.

This chain connects TRBV12-3 or TRBV12-4 to TRBJ1-2, with a weak D call TRBD1 (5 bases). The length of the CDR3 is 12 residues. Trimming shortened V by 3 bases and J by 4 bases, and 6 bases separated the two germline ends. CDR3 in amino acids: CASSFGGYGYTF. DNA for the CDR3: TGTGCCAGCAGTTTTGGGGGCTATGGCTACACCTTC.

The J gene is TRBJ2-7, the V gene TRBV29-1; no clear D. Germline V lookup: CDR1 SQVTM, CDR2 ANQGSEA. V lost 3 bases to trimming and J lost 6 bases, with 9 bases between them. This CDR3 region has 11 residues. The CDR3 protein is CSVEDPAEQYF. CDR3 DNA sequence: TGCAGCGTTGAGGACCCCGCCGAGCAGTACTTC.

This chain uses TRBV4-3 with TRBJ1-1, with D possibly TRBD1 on 6 matching bases. The germline V gene has CDR1 LGHNA and CDR2 YSLEER. The CDR3 is 17 amino acids. V was pared by 3 bases and J by 1 base, with 18 bases between. In DNA form, the CDR3 reads TGCGCCAGCAGCCAGCAATATGGGGGGGACAAGAACACTGAAGCTTTCTTT. Translated: CASSQQYGGDKNTEAFF.

The J gene is TRBJ2-1, the V gene TRBV20-1; tentatively, D is TRBD1 (5 bases). The germline V and J ends were trimmed by 0 bases and 4 bases, with 13 bases remaining between them. The germline CDR1 and CDR2 sequences are DFQATT and SNEGSKA (reference sequence). CDR3 length equals 15 residues. Here the CDR3 DNA reads TGCAGTGCTAGAGATGCTCGGACAACTTACAATGAGCAGTTCTTC. Amino acid sequence: CSARDARTTYNEQFF.

CDR3 DNA sequence: TGTGCCAGCAGTTGGACAGGGGTCCACGAGCAGTACTTC. It translates to CASSWTGVHEQYF. The chain uses TRBV6-5 and TRBJ2-7; 9 nucleotides line up with TRBD1. In germline, CDR1 is MNHEY, CDR2 SVGAGI. The CDR3 has 13 residues. With V trimmed by 4 bases and J by 5 bases, 3 bases remained unmatched.

This clonotype was seen a few times. The gene calls are TRBV7-9 and TRBJ2-2; D gene unclear. V gave up 5 bases and J gave up 7 bases, with 14 bases separating them. This CDR3 comprises 14 residues. Germline V gene data show CDR1 as SEHNR and CDR2 as FQNEAQ (reference sequence). CDR3 residues: CASSLLNMGGELFF. The CDR3 DNA sequence: TGTGCCAGCAGCCTCCTAAACATGGGCGGGGAGCTGTTTTTT.

The rearrangement links TRBV7-9 to TRBJ2-1, with D hard to call. Germline loops: CDR1 SEHNR, CDR2 FQNEAQ (reference sequence). V was shortened by 1 base and J by 9 bases, with 10 bases between the two germline ends. The CDR3 extends over 13 amino acids. This CDR3 reads CASSLGAVGEQFF. CDR3 nucleotides: TGTGCCAGCAGCTTAGGTGCCGTCGGTGAGCAGTTCTTC.

This clonotype came up many times. The gene calls are TRBV5-1 and TRBJ2-5; 10 positions match TRBD1. Germline V gives CDR1 SGHRS, CDR2 YFSETQ. The CDR3 sequence is 14 residues long. V lost 6 bases to trimming and J lost 5 bases; unmatched junction nucleotides: 7. The CDR3, as DNA: TGCGCCAGCAACGGACAGGGGGTCGGGGAGACCCAGTACTTC. Translation: CASNGQGVGETQYF.

A few counts support this clonotype. The chain carries TRBV18 and TRBJ2-2; D gene unclear. Trimming cost V 1 base and J 6 bases, with 6 bases left between them. The CDR3 is made up of 13 amino acids. CDR1 KGHSH and CDR2 LQKENI come from the germline V gene. The CDR3 nucleotides read TGTGCCAGCTCACCACAGACGGCCGGGGAGCTGTTTTTT. Encoded protein: CASSPQTAGELFF.

There are a few counts of this clonotype. The chain joins TRBV7-2 to TRBJ2-6, with D hard to call. V was cut by 1 base and J by 4 bases, with 5 bases left in between. CDR3 length: 14 residues. The germline V gene encodes CDR1 SGHTA and CDR2 FQGNSA. Here the CDR3 reads CASSLGMGANVLTF. CDR3 bases: TGTGCCAGCAGCTTAGGCATGGGGGCCAACGTCCTGACTTTC.